The clone carrying this T cell receptor (beta chain) came up many times. This sample stems from a study of spatial heterogeneity in lung cancer. As for the study in general: Compared with alpha-chain sequences, beta-chain sequences were consistently detected in greater numbers. The library had UMIs, and each TCR and UMI pair averaged more than ten raw reads.

Time point noted: sample taken at primary tumor resection. Researchers sequenced whole RNA taken from tumor, nontumor lung or frozen PBMC without sorting. The donor group consisted of some 70 patients who had untreated, early-stage non-small cell lung cancer. On each TCR cDNA molecule, a unique molecular identifier was present. TCRdb reprocessed the 5' RACE reads via MiXCR and lists one record per CDR3 protein. The sample includes tens of thousands of distinct CDR3 sequences, 7.5% to 8% seen only once; the top ten take approximately 30%. V lost 1 base and J lost 3; bases outside the gene matches: 11. CDR3 length equals 17 residues. The germline CDR1 and CDR2 sequences are SGHTA and FQGTGA.

The sequencing used PBMCs, collected at surgery. This chain links TRBV7-3 with TRBJ1-1; 7 bases line up with TRBD1. This clonotype was sampled from a male donor with early-stage non-small cell lung cancer. The CDR3 is CASSLNPPGDSYTEAFF. CDR3 DNA sequence: TGTGCCAGCAGCTTAAACCCGCCGGGGGACAGTTACACTGAAGCTTTCTTT. Full variable domain (missing parts from reference TRBV7-3 and TRBJ1-1): GAGVSQTPSNKVTEKGKYVELRCDPISGHTALYWYRQSLGQGPEFLIYFQGTGAADDSGLPNDRFFAVRPEGSVSTLKIQRTERGDSAVYLCASSLNPPGDSYTEAFFGQGTRLTVV.